This T cell receptor (beta chain) was sequenced during a study of response to subunit inactivated influenza vaccine. From the RT-PCR reads, TCRdb called clonotypes with MiXCR, one entry per CDR3 protein. The repertoire includes about 540,000 distinct CDR3 sequences, around 21% of them detected once, and approximately 3% sits in the top ten. V was cut by 5 bases and J by 3 bases, with 8 bases left in between. The CDR3 sequence is 11 residues long. Germline assignment: CDR1 DFQATT and CDR2 SNEGSKA (reference sequence). These records were also assigned to another study, of T cells expressing NK-cell markers. That work states: 5'RACE template switching with UMIs produced the TCR beta cDNA.

The chain has TRBV20-1 and TRBJ2-7; unclear D gene. The sequence was obtained from a man aged 50 to 60 who received an inactivated influenza vaccine. Material: CD4+ T cells sorted from PBMCs, obtained roughly 12 days after vaccination. In DNA, the CDR3 is TGCAGTGCTTCTCGGAGCTACGAGCAGTACTTC. This encodes CSASRSYEQYF.